The next 31 T cell receptor beta chains were all read from a single sample in a study of blood T cell repertoires in COVID-19. Here immunoSEQ multiplex PCR was the method, and the copy in TCRdb shows in-frame clones only, minus some. In the table there are tens of thousands of clones, approximately 85% of which are singletons. Sequencing was carried out using peripheral blood. These receptors all stem from a man aged 45 to 65 with active COVID-19.

The rearrangement links TRBV7-6 to TRBJ2-1, with 11 bases matching TRBD1. The V gene's germline CDR1 is SGHVS and CDR2 FNYEAQ. There are 15 residues in the CDR3. Trimming cost V 3 bases and J 7 bases; bases outside gene matches: 5. Here the CDR3 reads CASSFGTGGWNEQFF. CDR3 sequence (DNA): TGTGCCAGCAGCTTCGGGACAGGGGGTTGGAATGAGCAGTTCTTC.

This clone came up once. A read error may produce the germline difference seen at one junction end. The chain joins TRBV7-7 to TRBJ2-3; tentatively, D is TRBD1 (5 bases). CDR3 length equals 13 residues. Germline V CDR1 and CDR2: SSHAT, FNYEAQ (reference sequence). CDR3 coding DNA: TGTGCTAGCAGCTTAAGCAGGGAAGATACGCAGTATTTT. It translates to CASSLSREDTQYF.

This clone was counted a single time. The rearrangement links TRBV28 to TRBJ1-4; D unresolved. Per germline, CDR1 MDHEN and CDR2 SYDVKM. The length of the CDR3 is 13 residues. Trimming cost V 3 bases and J 4 bases, with 6 bases left between them. CDR3 sequence reads: CASSLLVNEKLFF. CDR3 nucleotides: TGTGCCAGCAGTTTGCTAGTTAATGAAAAACTGTTTTTT.

This clone has a handful of counts. This chain uses TRBV6-6 with TRBJ1-1; D is unclear. Deletions cut 5 bases from V and 1 base from J, with 11 bases between. CDR1 is MNHNY, CDR2 SVGAGI, per germline (reference sequence). The CDR3 consists of 14 residues. The chain's CDR3 is CASSHQVPNTEAFF. In nucleotides, the CDR3 is TGTGCCAGCAGTCACCAGGTACCGAACACTGAAGCTTTCTTT.

The chain recombines TRBV7-3 with TRBJ2-1, with TRBD2 matching over 7 bases. V trimming: 2 bases; J trimming: 4 bases; junction bases outside the gene matches: 2. Germline CDR1 is SGHTA and CDR2 is FQGTGA. The CDR3 extends over 14 amino acids. CDR3 region: CASSLRGDYNEQFF. The CDR3 DNA reads as TGTGCCAGCAGCTTACGGGGGGATTACAATGAGCAGTTCTTC.

The gene calls are TRBV11-3 and TRBJ2-1, with D perhaps TRBD1 (5 bases). The CDR3 extends over 16 amino acids. The germline V gene encodes CDR1 SGHNT and CDR2 YENEEA. The ends were cut back, 2 bases at V and 7 bases at J, with 18 bases in the middle. CDR3 region: CASSLKFGQGQNEQFF. Written as DNA, the CDR3 is TGTGCCAGCAGCTTAAAATTTGGGCAGGGCCAGAATGAGCAGTTCTTC.

V usage is TRBV5-1 and J usage is TRBJ1-2; no firm D call. From germline, CDR1 is SGHRS and CDR2 YFSETQ. The CDR3 is 16 residues long. Between the trimmed V and J ends, which lost 2 bases and 8 bases, there was a span of 22 bases. CDR3 DNA sequence: TGCGCCAGCAGCTTCGGATCATACGACATATCGGGAGGCTACACCTTC. Its protein is CASSFGSYDISGGYTF.

The V and J genes are TRBV19 and TRBJ1-5; D unclear. Germline-derived CDR1 and CDR2 are LNHDA and SQIVND (reference sequence). Trimming cost V 3 bases and J 1 base, with 10 bases left between them. The CDR3 is made up of 15 amino acids. The CDR3 bases are TGTGCCAGTAGTATTGGCGGCAAAAGCAATCAGCCCCAGCATTTT. It is translated as CASSIGGKSNQPQHF.

The V and J genes are TRBV12-5 and TRBJ1-2; tentative D call: TRBD1 (6 bases). This CDR3 contains 15 residues. The ends were cut back, 1 base at V and 2 bases at J, with 11 bases in the middle. Germline V gene data show CDR1 as LGHNT and CDR2 as FRNRAP. CDR3 loop: CASGLAHRANYGYTF. CDR3 DNA sequence: TGTGCTAGTGGTTTGGCACACAGGGCGAACTATGGCTACACCTTC.

This chain joins TRBV27 and TRBJ1-2; 9 bases match TRBD1. CDR3 length: 16 residues. Germline trimming cut 8 bases from V and 8 bases from J; bases unmatched to any gene: 18. In germline, CDR1 is MNHEY, CDR2 SMNVEV (reference sequence). The CDR3 spells CASSLQGANKVGGYTF. The CDR3 coding sequence is TGTGCCAGCTCCCTACAGGGGGCGAATAAAGTGGGAGGCTACACCTTC.

This chain uses TRBV11-2 with TRBJ2-2; 8 bases fit TRBD1. The CDR3 contains 17 residues. Per germline, CDR1 SGHAT and CDR2 FQNNGV. J gave up 3 bases and V 3 bases, and 9 bases lay outside the gene matches. CDR3 in amino acids: CASSFRPGTGYTGELFF. CDR3 DNA sequence: TGTGCCAGCAGCTTTCGCCCCGGGACAGGATACACCGGGGAGCTGTTTTTT.

The chain links TRBV25-1 to TRBJ1-3, with a tentative D call TRBD1 (6 bases). V was cut by 5 bases and J by 8 bases, with 16 bases left in between. This CDR3 region has 14 residues. Germline V gene lookup returns CDR1 MGHDK and CDR2 SYGVNS. Here the CDR3 DNA reads TGTGCCAGCAGTCCGTCGACAGGATCGTACACCATATATTTT. It is translated as CASSPSTGSYTIYF.

This sequence joins TRBV6-5 and TRBJ2-3; 12 bases map to TRBD2. The CDR3 consists of 15 residues. Germline loops: CDR1 MNHEY, CDR2 SVGAGI. V was clipped by 6 bases and J by 3 bases; unmatched bases: 4. DNA for the CDR3: TGTGCCAGCAGAGGACTAGCGGGATTAACAGATACGCAGTATTTT. Amino acids: CASRGLAGLTDTQYF.

This chain links TRBV27 with TRBJ2-2; D is ambiguous. CDR1 and CDR2 from the germline V gene are MNHEY and SMNVEV (reference sequence). Trimming pared 5 bases from V and 11 bases from J, leaving 15 bases between. This CDR3 is 13 amino acids long. The chain's CDR3 is CASSDSARLELFF. The CDR3 DNA sequence: TGTGCCAGCAGTGATTCGGCCAGGTTAGAGCTGTTTTTT.

This chain connects TRBV11-3 to TRBJ2-1, with D maybe TRBD1 (5 bases). Between the trimmed V and J ends, which lost 0 bases and 9 bases, there was a span of 27 bases. This CDR3 contains 19 residues. Germline V gives CDR1 SGHNT, CDR2 YENEEA. CDR3 DNA: TGTGCCAGCAGCTTAGATTTCCTTAATTATCCAGGGCAGGACGTTGAGCAGTTCTTC. This translates into CASSLDFLNYPGQDVEQFF.

This chain connects TRBV5-1 to TRBJ2-3; TRBD2 matches 10 bases. This CDR3 has 15 residues. V trimming: 7 bases; J trimming: 6 bases; junction bases outside the gene matches: 11. Germline assignment: CDR1 SGHRS and CDR2 YFSETQ. The CDR3: CASGISGGSGDTQYF. The CDR3 DNA sequence: TGCGCCAGCGGGATTAGCGGGGGGTCAGGGGATACGCAGTATTTT.

The J gene is TRBJ2-3, the V gene TRBV4-1; 12 bases are a match to TRBD2. Losses at the gene ends were 4 bases for V and 6 bases for J; bases not matched to a gene: 8. This CDR3 spans 16 amino acids. Germline CDR1 and CDR2: MGHRA and YSYEKL. DNA for the CDR3: TGCGCCAGCAGCCTAGAGTCTCTAGCGGGGGGGGATACGCAGTATTTT. It is translated as CASSLESLAGGDTQYF.

The chain employs TRBV12-3 or TRBV12-4 and TRBJ1-1, with TRBD1 as a possible D gene (5 bases). This CDR3 region has 11 residues. V shed 1 base and J shed 10 bases, with 7 bases lying between them. The CDR3 reads CASSLVGRAFF. CDR3 nucleotides: TGTGCCAGCAGTTTAGTGGGGCGAGCTTTCTTT.

This sequence joins TRBV28 and TRBJ1-2, with 8 bases matching TRBD1. This CDR3 has 13 residues. Germline values: CDR1 MDHEN, CDR2 SYDVKM. J lost 8 bases, V lost 4 bases, and 6 bases had no gene match. CDR3 DNA sequence: TGTGCCAGCAGTTCCTCGGGGGACAGGGGCTACACCTTC. This gives the protein CASSSSGDRGYTF.

This clone was picked up one time. This sequence joins TRBV7-2 and TRBJ2-5, with a tentative D call TRBD1 (6 bases). The CDR3 contains 17 residues. Germline-derived CDR1 and CDR2 are SGHTA and FQGNSA. Trimming left V 2 bases short and J 5 bases short, with 21 bases between. The CDR3 bases are TGTGCCAGCAGCTTACTGACCGGGGTAGGGCAGGGGGAGACCCAGTACTTC. Translating gives CASSLLTGVGQGETQYF.

The chain is built from TRBV11-2 and TRBJ2-1, with TRBD2 matching over 9 bases. This CDR3 comprises 15 residues. The V segment lost 4 bases and the J segment 6 bases; nucleotides outside the gene matches: 7. Looked up from germline, CDR1 is SGHAT and CDR2 is FQNNGV. CDR3 nucleotides: TGTGCCAGCAGCTGGCGGGAGGGCCATCTCAATGAGCAGTTCTTC. It encodes CASSWREGHLNEQFF.

CDR3 bases: TGTGCCAGCTCACTCCCAGGGGCACGAGACGAAAAACTGTTTTTT. Its translation is CASSLPGARDEKLFF. The gene calls are TRBV18 and TRBJ1-4, with D possibly matching TRBD1 (6 bases). Germline CDR1 and CDR2: KGHSH and LQKENI. V lost 4 bases to trimming and J lost 8 bases, with 17 bases between them. This CDR3 is 15 amino acids long.

V is TRBV19 and J is TRBJ2-1; 12 nucleotides line up with TRBD2. The CDR3 extends over 13 amino acids. Trimming took 5 bases from V and 10 from J; bases not matched to a gene: 3. CDR1 LNHDA and CDR2 SQIVND come from the germline V gene (reference sequence). CDR3 sequence (DNA): TGTGCCAGTAGTTCTAGCGGGGGGGGCGAGCAGTTCTTC. It specifies CASSSSGGGEQFF.

The chain links TRBV3-1 (or the pseudogene TRBV3-2) to TRBJ2-1; possible D gene TRBD2, 6 bases. The CDR3 length is 16 residues. With 3 bases removed from V and 8 bases from J, the gap between germline ends came to 20 bases. Looked up from germline, CDR1 is LGHDT and CDR2 is YNNKEL (reference sequence). The CDR3 DNA follows: TGTGCCAGCAGCCATAGATCGGGTACTAGCATTGATGAGCAGTTCTTC. Amino acid sequence: CASSHRSGTSIDEQFF.

The J gene is TRBJ2-1, the V gene TRBV5-4; 11 positions agree with TRBD2. This CDR3 has 16 residues. Trimming took 2 bases from V and 9 from J; bases not matched to a gene: 10. CDR1 is SGHNT and CDR2 is YYREEE in the germline V gene (reference sequence). The CDR3, as DNA: TGTGCCAGCAGCTTACCCCTAGCGGGAGGAGTGGGTGAGCAGTTCTTC. Translating it yields CASSLPLAGGVGEQFF. The complete variable domain, with remaining parts taken from reference TRBV5-4 and TRBJ2-1, reads ETGVTQSPTHLIKTRGQQVTLRCSSQSGHNTVSWYQQALGQGPQFIFQYYREEENGRGNFPPRFSGLQFPNYSSELNVNALELDDSALYLCASSLPLAGGVGEQFFGPGTRLTVL.

This chain joins TRBV12-2 and TRBJ2-1; the D segment call TRBD2 is taken from the table without a DNA check. TRBV12-2 is given as a pseudogene. The CDR3 is made up of 17 amino acids. CDR3 bases: TGTGCAAGTCGCCCCGAGCGGGAGCGGGAGGCCCACAATGAGCAGTTCTTC. This gives the protein CASRPEREREAHNEQFF.

The chain joins TRBV5-1 to TRBJ1-1, with a weak D call TRBD1 (6 bases). This CDR3 spans 14 amino acids. Looked up from germline, CDR1 is SGHRS and CDR2 is YFSETQ. Trimming stripped 4 bases from V and 0 bases from J, with 10 bases between. The CDR3 bases are TGCGCCAGCAGCCGGGACACAATGAACACTGAAGCTTTCTTT. Protein: CASSRDTMNTEAFF.

The chain links TRBV5-5 to TRBJ2-7; tentative D call: TRBD1 (6 bases). V lost 6 bases and J lost 7, with 23 bases in between. Per germline, CDR1 SGHKS and CDR2 YYEKEE (reference sequence). There are 15 residues in the CDR3. CDR3 nucleotides: TGTGCCAGCAACCCGGGGACACCTGGGACGAGGGAGCAGTACTTC. As protein: CASNPGTPGTREQYF.

The chain carries TRBV7-6 and TRBJ2-5, with a possible D match to TRBD2 (5 bases). The CDR3 has 16 residues. The V end lost 1 base, the J end lost 0 bases, and 12 bases lay between the germline ends. Germline CDR1 SGHVS, CDR2 FNYEAQ. The CDR3 DNA reads TGTGCCAGCAGCTTAGGTCCAGCGGTCTACCAAGAGACCCAGTACTTC. This sequence encodes CASSLGPAVYQETQYF.

The chain carries TRBV5-4 and TRBJ1-3, with D possibly matching TRBD1 (6 bases). The CDR3 is 16 residues long. The V gene's germline CDR1 is SGHNT and CDR2 YYREEE (reference sequence). Trimming cost V 4 bases and J 0 bases, with 14 bases left between them. CDR3 nucleotide sequence: TGTGCCAGCAGCGCACAGGGAAGGATCTCTGGAAACACCATATATTTT. This encodes CASSAQGRISGNTIYF.

The rearrangement uses TRBV2 and TRBJ1-2; D not resolved. The CDR3 is 15 amino acids. V lost 6 bases and J lost 1, with 15 bases in between. The V gene's germline CDR1 is SNHLY and CDR2 FYNNEI. The CDR3 DNA reads TGTGCCAGCAGGGCAGTCTCCACGAATAACTATGGCTACACCTTC. It is translated as CASRAVSTNNYGYTF. The full variable domain, its missing parts supplied by reference TRBV2 and TRBJ1-2, is EPEVTQTPSHQVTQMGQEVILRCVPISNHLYFYWYRQILGQKVEFLVSFYNNEISEKSEIFDDQFSVERPDGSNFTLKIRSTKLEDSAMYFCASRAVSTNNYGYTFGSGTRLTVV.